This T cell receptor (beta chain) was identified in a study of T cell responses to AZD1222 COVID-19 vaccine. Study-wide points: Repertoires were obtained only post-peak T cell response.

Libraries were prepared by immunoSEQ multiplex PCR; TCRdb keeps only in-frame clonotypes and omits some of them. Altogether about 210,000 clones are present, 94% being singletons, with the ten largest covering about 1.5%. Note on this clone: What it binds is unknown.

Germline V gives CDR1 KGHSH, CDR2 LQKENI. The CDR3 has 14 residues. The V end was cut by 6 bases, the J end by 2 bases, with 13 bases between. The source material was peripheral blood, sampled 28 days after the second dose of the MenACWY control vaccine. The chain recombines TRBV18 with TRBJ1-1; D gene ambiguous. The receptor comes from an adult who received the MenACWY meningococcal vaccine as a control. The CDR3 reads CASSSRWQNTEAFF. The CDR3 nucleotides read TGTGCCAGCTCCTCTCGTTGGCAAAACACTGAAGCTTTCTTT.